This TCR beta chain came from a study of T cells in tumors after PD-1 blockade. Of note for this clone: Its cognate antigen is unknown.

The germline V gene has CDR1 MNHEY and CDR2 SMNVEV (reference sequence). The CDR3 is made up of 14 amino acids. V lost 0 bases and J lost 5, with 8 bases in between. TCRdb keeps only in-frame clones here, not all; method: immunoSEQ multiplex PCR. The sample records 40,000 to 55,000 clones, approximately 75% being singletons. The study's findings and limits: Some novel exhausted tumor clones appeared in pre-treatment blood, suggesting peripheral recruitment.

The clonotype was recovered from a human donor with basal cell carcinoma. Here the sequenced sample was PBMCs, taken before anti-PD-1 treatment. V and J are TRBV27 and TRBJ1-5; D is uncertain. The CDR3 loop reads CASSLSGYDQPQHF. The CDR3 region has the DNA TGTGCCAGCAGTTTATCCGGGTACGATCAGCCCCAGCATTTT.